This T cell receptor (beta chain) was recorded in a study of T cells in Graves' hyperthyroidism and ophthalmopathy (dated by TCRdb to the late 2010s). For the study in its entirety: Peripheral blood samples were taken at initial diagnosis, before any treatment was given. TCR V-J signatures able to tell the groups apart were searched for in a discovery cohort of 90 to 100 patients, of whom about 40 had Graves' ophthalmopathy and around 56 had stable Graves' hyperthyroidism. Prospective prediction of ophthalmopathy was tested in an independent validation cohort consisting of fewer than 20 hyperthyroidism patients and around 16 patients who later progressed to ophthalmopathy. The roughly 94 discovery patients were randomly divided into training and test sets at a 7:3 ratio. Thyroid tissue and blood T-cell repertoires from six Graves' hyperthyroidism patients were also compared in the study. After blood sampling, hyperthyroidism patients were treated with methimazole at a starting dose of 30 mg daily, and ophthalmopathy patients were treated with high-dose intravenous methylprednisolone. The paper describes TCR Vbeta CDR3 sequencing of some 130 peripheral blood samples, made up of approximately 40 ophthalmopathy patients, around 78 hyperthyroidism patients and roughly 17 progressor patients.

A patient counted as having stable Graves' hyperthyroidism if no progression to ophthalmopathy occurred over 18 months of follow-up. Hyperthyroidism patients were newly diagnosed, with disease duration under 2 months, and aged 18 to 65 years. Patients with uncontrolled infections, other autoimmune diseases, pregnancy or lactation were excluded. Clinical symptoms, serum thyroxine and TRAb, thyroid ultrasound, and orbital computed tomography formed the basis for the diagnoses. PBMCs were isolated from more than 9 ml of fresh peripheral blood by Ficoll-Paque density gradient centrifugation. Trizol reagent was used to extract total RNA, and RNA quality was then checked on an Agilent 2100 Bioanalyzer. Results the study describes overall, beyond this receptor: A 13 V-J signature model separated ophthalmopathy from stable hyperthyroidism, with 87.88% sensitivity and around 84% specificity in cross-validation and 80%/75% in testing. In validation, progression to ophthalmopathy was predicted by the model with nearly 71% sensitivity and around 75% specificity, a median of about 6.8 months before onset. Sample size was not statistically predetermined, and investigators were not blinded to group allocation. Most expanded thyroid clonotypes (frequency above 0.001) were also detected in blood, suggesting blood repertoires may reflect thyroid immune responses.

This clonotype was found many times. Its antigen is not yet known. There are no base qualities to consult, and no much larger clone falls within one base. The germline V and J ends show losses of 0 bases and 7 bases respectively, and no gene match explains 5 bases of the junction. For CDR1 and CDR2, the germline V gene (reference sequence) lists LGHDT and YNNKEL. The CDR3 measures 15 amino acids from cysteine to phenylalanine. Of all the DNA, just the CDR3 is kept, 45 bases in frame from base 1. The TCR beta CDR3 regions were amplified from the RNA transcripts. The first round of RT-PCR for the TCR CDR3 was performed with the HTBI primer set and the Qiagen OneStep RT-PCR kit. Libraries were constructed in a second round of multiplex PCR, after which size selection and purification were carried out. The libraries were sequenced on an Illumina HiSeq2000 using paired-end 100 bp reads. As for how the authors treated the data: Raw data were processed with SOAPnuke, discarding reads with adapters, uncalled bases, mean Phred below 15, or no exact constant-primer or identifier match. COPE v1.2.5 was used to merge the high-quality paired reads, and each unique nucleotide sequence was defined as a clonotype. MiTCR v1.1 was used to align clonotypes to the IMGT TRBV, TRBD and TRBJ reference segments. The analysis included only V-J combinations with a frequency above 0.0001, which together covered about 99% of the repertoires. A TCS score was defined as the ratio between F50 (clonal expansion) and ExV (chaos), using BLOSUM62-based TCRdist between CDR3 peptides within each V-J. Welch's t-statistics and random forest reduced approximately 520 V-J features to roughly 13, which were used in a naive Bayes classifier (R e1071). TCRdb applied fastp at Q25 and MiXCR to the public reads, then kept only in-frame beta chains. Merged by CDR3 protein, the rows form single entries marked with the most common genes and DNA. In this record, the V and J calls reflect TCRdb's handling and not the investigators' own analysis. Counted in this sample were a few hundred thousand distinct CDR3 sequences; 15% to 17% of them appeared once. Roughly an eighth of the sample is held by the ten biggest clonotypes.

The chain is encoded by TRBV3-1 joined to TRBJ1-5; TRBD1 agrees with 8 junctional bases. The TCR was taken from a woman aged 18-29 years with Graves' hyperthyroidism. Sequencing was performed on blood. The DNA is TGTGCCAGCAGCCAAGACGGGACAGGAGGACAGCCCCAGCATTTT. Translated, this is CASSQDGTGGQPQHF.